This T cell receptor beta chain derives from a study of T cells after yellow fever vaccination (dated 2019 in TCRdb). General notes on the study: The SMART-Seq v4 Ultra Low Input RNA kit was used to prepare libraries from fractions with low cell numbers. Two healthy male donors, one aged 18 to 30 and one aged 30 to 39 years, were included in the cohort. Bulk TCR alpha and beta repertoires were sequenced longitudinally to track T-cell clones before and after primary and booster YFV17D yellow fever vaccination. Bulk PBMC replicates and cell subsets were isolated from blood drawn at multiple timepoints before and after both primary and secondary immunization.

The sample holds many counts of this clonotype. This receptor's antigen is unknown. No base-level quality is on record; no much larger clone is a single base apart. Study-wide findings and limitations: The secondary T-cell response was found to be weaker but faster than the primary response, with a peak reached on day 5 rather than on day 15. Because abundant contaminating clonotypes from the bulk population could be contained in FACS-sorted repertoires, computational filtering was required. Most clones expanded after primary vaccination (almost 97% of CD4 and 70% to 90% of CD8) were re-detected after the booster, suggesting that broad memory maintenance occurred. The study included only a couple of donors, which limits how far the findings can be generalized. A small share of clonotypes occurred in both CD4 and CD8 compartments, likely arising from convergent recombination.

The treatment or condition label, as the study defines it: live attenuated yellow fever vaccine strain. At each blood-draw timepoint, two biological replicates of bulk PBMCs were collected. A standard Ficoll-Paque protocol was used to isolate PBMCs from peripheral blood. TriZol was used to extract RNA from bulk PBMCs, CD4 and CD8 fractions, and dextramer-positive and dextramer-negative fractions. Sequencing was performed on an Illumina NovaSeq 6000. TCR cDNA was made using 5'RACE template switching, a step that added a universal primer site and unique molecular identifiers. Priming of cDNA synthesis was performed from both the TCR alpha and TCR beta constant segments. Libraries were amplified in two PCR steps, with sample barcodes and sequencing adapters added in the second step. Sequencing of libraries was done on Illumina HiSeq 2500 (2x100 bp) or NovaSeq (2x150 bp). Per the original workflow: MIGEC was used to demultiplex reads and collapse the reads into UMI consensus sequences, and MiXCR was used for V(D)J alignment. Vaccine-responding clonotypes were defined with edgeR using replicate PBMC samples, requiring FDR below 0.01 and a log2 fold change above 5 up to day 15. Each bulk clonotype was labeled CD4 or CD8 based on which sequenced repertoire, CD4 or CD8, contained the clonotype at higher abundance. TCRdb itself trimmed the public reads at Q25 with fastp, ran MiXCR and retained productive beta chains. Every CDR3 protein is listed once, alongside the most common genes and DNA of its rows. The V and J calls were not made by the authors but by TCRdb's processing. Counted in this sample were 250,000 to 400,000 distinct CDR3 sequences; approximately 4.5% of them appeared once. Less than 20% of the sample is taken by the ten largest.

This sequence was found in a man between 18 and 29 years old who received the YFV17D yellow fever vaccine. The source material was PBMCs, sampled 15 days after the yellow fever booster vaccination.

The sequenced DNA: TGTGCCAGCAGTCCACCCGGAGGGGAGCTGTTTTTT. It translates to CASSPPGGELFF. The chain is made from TRBV6-5 and TRBJ2-2; the D gene lacks a confident call. The CDR3 has 12 amino acids, counting the end cysteine and phenylalanine. Only the CDR3 region is kept as DNA, spanning 36 bases read in frame from base 1. Between the V and J ends, shortened by 5 bases and 8 bases respectively, the junction contains 9 bases. CDR1 and CDR2 are drawn from the germline V gene: MNHEY, SVGAGI.